The rows below give T cell receptor beta chains drawn from one sample of a study of identical twins. TCRdb re-called the 5' RACE reads with MiXCR, one entry per CDR3 protein. The table records some 500,000 distinct CDR3 sequences, 9% to 10% of them present only once. The same data also went into a second study, on yellow fever vaccine responses in identical twins.

The source material was PBMCs. These receptors were obtained from a woman between 18 and 30 years old in good health. Each CDR3 is given with its conserved first and last residue. A D gene is named only where the DNA matches it firmly. For some rows the clone size is stated as once, few or many, or as a class when expanded; others skip it.

size: NA; D: TRBD1; V: TRBV5-1; J: TRBJ2-5; DNA: TGCGCCAGCAGCTGGGACAGGGTGCAAGAGACCCAGTACTTC; CDR3: CASSWDRVQETQYF
size: few; D: NA; V: TRBV6-1; J: TRBJ2-7; DNA: TGTGCCAGCAGTAAAGGGCGGGCCAGTACCTACGAGCAGTACTTC; CDR3: CASSKGRASTYEQYF
size: NA; D: TRBD1; V: TRBV7-9; J: TRBJ2-5; DNA: TGTGCCAGCAGCACCCGGGACAGGGTGCAAGAGACCCAGTACTTC; CDR3: CASSTRDRVQETQYF
size: NA; D: NA; V: TRBV7-3; J: TRBJ1-2; DNA: TGTGCCAGCAGCCCAGGAACCGACAGAAACTATGGCTACACCTTC; CDR3: CASSPGTDRNYGYTF
size: NA; D: NA; V: TRBV10-3; J: TRBJ1-4; DNA: TGTGCCATCAGTGAGAGAACAGGGTCGGAAAAACTGTTTTTT; CDR3: CAISERTGSEKLFF
size: few; D: NA; V: TRBV2; J: TRBJ2-7; DNA: TGTGCCAGCAGTGTAGCGACGTACGAGCAGTACTTC; CDR3: CASSVATYEQYF
size: few; D: NA; V: TRBV20-1; J: TRBJ2-4; DNA: TGCAGTGCTAGAGTGGGGGCAACCAAAAACATTCAGTACTTC; CDR3: CSARVGATKNIQYF
size: few; D: NA; V: TRBV7-9; J: TRBJ2-5; DNA: TGTGCCAGCGGGGGGTCATGGGAGACCCAGTACTTC; CDR3: CASGGSWETQYF
size: many; D: TRBD1; V: TRBV5-1; J: TRBJ2-1; DNA: TGCGCCAGCAGCGTGGACAGGGGCGACTACAATGAGCAGTTCTTC; CDR3: CASSVDRGDYNEQFF
size: few; D: TRBD2; V: TRBV29-1; J: TRBJ2-3; DNA: TGCAGCGGGGGGGGGGCTAGCGGGTCCACAGATACGCAGTATTTT; CDR3: CSGGGASGSTDTQYF
size: few; D: TRBD1; V: TRBV28; J: TRBJ2-2; DNA: TGTGCCAGCAGTCCCTACAGGGGTTCCACCGGGGAGCTGTTTTTT; CDR3: CASSPYRGSTGELFF
size: many; D: TRBD1; V: TRBV28; J: TRBJ1-1; DNA: TGTGCCAGCAGCCTCCACGGGACAGGGAGCACTGAAGCTTTCTTT; CDR3: CASSLHGTGSTEAFF
size: few; D: NA; V: TRBV5-1; J: TRBJ2-5; DNA: TGCGCCAGCCTCCCCCCGGGACTGGGACAAGAGACCCAGTACTTC; CDR3: CASLPPGLGQETQYF
size: few; D: TRBD1; V: TRBV12-3/TRBV12-4; J: TRBJ1-1; DNA: TGTGCCAGCAGTCCAGGGGGTCGTCGAACTGAAGCTTTCTTT; CDR3: CASSPGGRRTEAFF
size: NA; D: NA; V: TRBV12-3/TRBV12-4; J: TRBJ2-2; DNA: TGTGCCAGCAGGCCGGTTTTAGGCGAGGAGCTGTTTTTT; CDR3: CASRPVLGEELFF
size: NA; D: TRBD2; V: TRBV12-3/TRBV12-4; J: TRBJ2-1; DNA: TGTGCCAGCGGAATACTAGCGGGGGGCTACAATGAGCAGTTCTTC; CDR3: CASGILAGGYNEQFF